The entry below describes one T cell receptor (beta chain). What this receptor recognizes is not known. Base qualities are not at hand, and no much larger clone is one base apart. The germline V gene (reference sequence) supplies CDR1 MNHEY and CDR2 SMNVEV. The CDR3 goes from the cysteine to the phenylalanine over 14 residues. Only the CDR3 region is kept as DNA, spanning 42 bases read in frame from base 1. V has 6 bases trimmed and J has 4 bases trimmed; junction bases matching no gene number 7. CD8 naive samples were CD45RO-negative cells positively selected for CCR7, giving a CD45RA+CCR7+ population that excluded TemRA cells. Donors were healthy HIV-negative adults with no recently reported acute infections or vaccinations. Every donor was a Caucasian adult residing in Nashville, Tennessee, USA. After blood collection by leukapheresis, PBMCs were isolated using Ficoll-Histopaque density gradient centrifugation and then cryopreserved in the vapor phase of liquid nitrogen. Analytical flow cytometry was used to check the purity and quantity of each magnetically sorted T cell population. Genomic DNA was isolated from each sorted fraction and quantified by UV absorbance on a Nanodrop 2000c.

Using the deep immunoSEQ assay, TCR CDR3 regions were amplified from genomic DNA by multiplex PCR. Extracted genomic DNA from each cell subset was distributed evenly across all wells of several immunoSEQ 96-well plates, and each plate was treated as a replicate. Each replicate PCR for sorted subsets received about 220 ng genomic DNA, equal to about 30,000 T cell genomes. Purified libraries were measured with a Qubit 3.0 fluorometer, size-checked on a Bioanalyzer 2100, and measured again with the KAPA Library Quantification kit. Each immunoSEQ 96-well plate was sequenced on its own single-read 150-cycle Illumina NextSeq 550 flow cell. Per the source publication's procedure: The immunoSEQ output contained only junctional sequences without quality scores, so filtering could not match that applied to full-length reads. To assign V/J genes and CDR3, sequences were annotated using PyIR, a Python wrapper for IgBLAST v1.9, with IMGT germline references. Reads were removed for weak V/J assignments (E-value above 1e-6), missing CDR3, stop codons, out-of-frame junctions, or ambiguous translated residues. V3J clonotypes were defined as sequences sharing an identical inferred V gene, J gene, and CDR3 amino acid sequence. The percentage overlap between two repertoires was calculated by dividing the number of shared unique clonotypes by the size of the smaller repertoire. Repertoire richness was assessed with RTK rarefaction, the Chao1 estimator, and Recon v2.1 estimates of unobserved clonotypes. For all TCRbeta clonotypes obtained by the gDNA method from four donors, generation probabilities were computed with OLGA. TCRdb holds this immuneACCESS table with in-frame rearrangements only. Some clones are missing; in checked studies, unresolved V genes explain under half, and the rest has no known cause. The DNA gave D and trimming, while V, J and clone size come from that table. The sample includes around 620,000 clones, with 95% observed a single time. The top ten hold about 0.11% of the sample.

This sample was included in a study of shared clonotypes between healthy human individuals (dated by TCRdb to 2020 to 2022). For the study in its entirety: The cohort comprised a couple of women and a few men aged 18 to 49 years. Per donor, three plates each were used for CD4 naive and CD4 memory, two for CD8 naive, and one for CD8 memory. The study deeply sequenced blood TCR repertoires of several healthy adults to estimate repertoire size and the extent of clonotype sharing between individuals. Different laboratories and diverse techniques were used to prepare libraries and sequence TCR repertoires, to increase sequencing depth and limit assay-specific biases. Between about 0.94 and 8.9 billion PBMCs per donor were obtained by leukapheresis. Overall study results and their limits: Higher generation probabilities were observed for clonotypes shared by all four sorted-subset donors than for non-shared clonotypes. Only blood was sampled, and tissue TCR repertoires likely differ from those in blood. Estimated clonotype richness was generally larger for naive than for memory subsets. Rarefaction of sorted-subset datasets indicated incomplete sequencing despite the large sequencing depth. Across a few donors, around 5% of naive CD4, 3% to 4% of naive CD8, about 2% of memory CD4, and 0.4% of memory CD8 clonotypes were shared. Because the study included only a small number of donors, the genetic and exposure-history diversity represented was limited. Pairwise subsampling led to the expectation that sequencing depth would affect the degree of clonotype sharing among donors.

This chain joins TRBV27 to TRBJ1-1, with 8 junctional bases fitting TRBD1. This sequence originates from a woman in her 30s in good health. Specimen: naive CD8+ T cells sorted from blood. This specimen's cell subset or site label, per the study, means: CD45RA+CCR7+. The sequenced DNA: TGTGCCAGCAGGACAGGGGCGATAGGCACTGAAGCTTTCTTT. Translated, this is CASRTGAIGTEAFF.